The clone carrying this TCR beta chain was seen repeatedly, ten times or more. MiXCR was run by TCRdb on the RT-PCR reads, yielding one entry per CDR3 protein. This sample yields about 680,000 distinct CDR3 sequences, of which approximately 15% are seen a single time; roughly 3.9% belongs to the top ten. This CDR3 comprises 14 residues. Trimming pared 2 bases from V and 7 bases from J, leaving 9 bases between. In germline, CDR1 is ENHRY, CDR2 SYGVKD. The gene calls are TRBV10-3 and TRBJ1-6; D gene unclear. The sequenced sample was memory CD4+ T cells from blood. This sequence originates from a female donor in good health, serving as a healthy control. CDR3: CAISELRENSPLHF. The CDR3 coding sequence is TGTGCCATCAGTGAGCTCCGGGAAAATTCACCCCTCCACTTT.